The text below deals with one T cell receptor beta chain. The antigen remains undetermined. V trimming: 1 base; J trimming: 0 bases; junction bases outside the gene matches: 10. The CDR3 length is 18 residues. From germline, CDR1 is SGHDN and CDR2 FVKESK. These data come from a study of somatic mutations in cytotoxic T cells in rheumatoid arthritis. General study results and limits: Clonality measured in CD8+ T cells did not differ significantly between rheumatoid arthritis patients and age-matched healthy controls. CD8+ clonality increased with age in rheumatoid arthritis patients but not in healthy controls. No correction for multiple comparisons was applied to the slight TRBV07 underrepresentation in rheumatoid arthritis patients.

Libraries were prepared by immunoSEQ multiplex PCR; TCRdb keeps only in-frame clonotypes and omits some of them. The sample contains 9,500 to 11,000 clones, around 81% of which appear only once. V is TRBV14 and J is TRBJ2-3; TRBD1 matches at 7 bases. The sample taken for sequencing was CD8+ T cells sorted from blood. The receptor was isolated from an adult with rheumatoid arthritis. The CDR3 protein is CASSQAAAGTDSTDTQYF. The CDR3 bases are TGTGCCAGCAGCCAAGCAGCCGCCGGGACAGATAGCACAGATACGCAGTATTTT.